Listed here are 2 T cell receptor beta chains from one sample, sequenced in a study of T cell responses to AZD1222 COVID-19 vaccine. Only in-frame clones appear in the TCRdb table, and some are missing; sequencing was by immunoSEQ multiplex PCR. The sample carries about 180,000 clones, 75% to 90% recorded once. The sample here was peripheral blood, taken on day 0 of AZD1222 vaccination. The receptor source for this set is an adult in good health.

The chain carries TRBV9 and TRBJ2-7; D is undetermined. The germline CDR1 and CDR2 sequences are SGDLS and YYNGEE. Trimming left V 5 bases short and J 5 bases short, with 8 bases between. The CDR3 consists of 11 residues. CDR3 sequence (DNA): TGTGCCAGCAGAGTTGAAAACGAGCAGTACGTC. It translates to CASRVENEQYV.

The V and J genes are TRBV10-3 and TRBJ2-6, with D tentatively TRBD1 or TRBD2 (5 bases each). Germline lookup yields CDR1 ENHRY and CDR2 SYGVKD. The V end was cut by 8 bases, the J end by 4 bases, with 9 bases between. This CDR3 has 13 amino acids. The CDR3 region is CAIEEGGANVLTF. CDR3 nucleotides: TGTGCCATCGAAGAGGGGGGGGCCAACGTCCTGACTTTC.